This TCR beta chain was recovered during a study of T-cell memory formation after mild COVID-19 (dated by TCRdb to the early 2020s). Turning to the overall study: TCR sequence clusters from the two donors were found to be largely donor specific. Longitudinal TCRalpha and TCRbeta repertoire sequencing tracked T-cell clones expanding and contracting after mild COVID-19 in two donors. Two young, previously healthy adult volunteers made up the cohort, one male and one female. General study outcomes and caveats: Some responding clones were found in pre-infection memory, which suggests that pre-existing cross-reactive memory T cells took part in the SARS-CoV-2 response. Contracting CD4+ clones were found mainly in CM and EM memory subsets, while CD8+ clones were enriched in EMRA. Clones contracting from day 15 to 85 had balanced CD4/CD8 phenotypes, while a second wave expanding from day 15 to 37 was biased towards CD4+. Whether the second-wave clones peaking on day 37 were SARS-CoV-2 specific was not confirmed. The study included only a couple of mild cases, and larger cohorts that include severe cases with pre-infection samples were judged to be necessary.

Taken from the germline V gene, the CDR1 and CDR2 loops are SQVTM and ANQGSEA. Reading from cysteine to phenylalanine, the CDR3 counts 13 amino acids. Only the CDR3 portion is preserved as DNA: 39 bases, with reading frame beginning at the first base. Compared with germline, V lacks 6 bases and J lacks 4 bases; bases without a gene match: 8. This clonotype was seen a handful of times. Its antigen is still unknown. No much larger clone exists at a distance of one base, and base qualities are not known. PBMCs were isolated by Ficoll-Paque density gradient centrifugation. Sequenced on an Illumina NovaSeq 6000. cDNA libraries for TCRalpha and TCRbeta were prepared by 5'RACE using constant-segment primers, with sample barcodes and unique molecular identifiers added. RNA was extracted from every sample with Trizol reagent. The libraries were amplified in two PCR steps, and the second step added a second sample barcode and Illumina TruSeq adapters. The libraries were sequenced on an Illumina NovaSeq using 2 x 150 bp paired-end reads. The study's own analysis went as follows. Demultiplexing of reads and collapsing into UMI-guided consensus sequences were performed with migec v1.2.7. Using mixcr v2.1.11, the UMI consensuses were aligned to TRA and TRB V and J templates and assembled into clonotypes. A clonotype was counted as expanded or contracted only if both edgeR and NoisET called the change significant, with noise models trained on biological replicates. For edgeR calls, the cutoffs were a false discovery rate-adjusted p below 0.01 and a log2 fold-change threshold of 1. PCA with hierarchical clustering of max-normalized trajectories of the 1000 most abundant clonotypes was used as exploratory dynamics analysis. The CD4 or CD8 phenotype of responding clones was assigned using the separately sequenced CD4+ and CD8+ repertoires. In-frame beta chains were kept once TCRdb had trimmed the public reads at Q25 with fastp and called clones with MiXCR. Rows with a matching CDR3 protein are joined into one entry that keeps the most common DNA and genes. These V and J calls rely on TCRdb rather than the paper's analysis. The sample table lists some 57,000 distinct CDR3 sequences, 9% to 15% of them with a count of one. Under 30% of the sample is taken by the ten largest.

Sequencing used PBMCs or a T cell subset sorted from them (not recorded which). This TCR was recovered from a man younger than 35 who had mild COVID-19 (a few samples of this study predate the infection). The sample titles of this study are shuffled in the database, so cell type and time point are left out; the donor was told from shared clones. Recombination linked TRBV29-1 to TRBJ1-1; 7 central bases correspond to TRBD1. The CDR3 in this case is CSVAGQESTEAFF. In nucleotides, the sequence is TGCAGCGTCGCTGGACAGGAAAGCACTGAAGCTTTCTTT.